This TCR beta chain was observed in a study of early stage breast cancer tumors. Study details: Of 15 to 20 invasive breast tumors, around 13 were hormone receptor-positive, HER2-negative.

On this clone: Its specificity is unknown.

The study, taken as a whole, reports: Most shared enriched TCRB sequences were commonly generated ones. Tumors had roughly 2.4-fold higher T cell density and higher clonality than adjacent normal breast tissue.

Each sample had two DNA replicates, approximately 0.49 ug blood or roughly 1.4 ug tissue. Produced via immunoSEQ multiplex PCR; TCRdb's table is partial and in-frame only. In the table there are about 34,000 clones, just under 75% of which are singletons. This CDR3 is 15 amino acids long. Germline V gives CDR1 MGHRA, CDR2 YSYEKL. The V gene lost 1 base and the J gene lost 5 bases, with 12 bases spanning the gap. The sequenced material came from breast tumor tissue. The clonotype was recovered from a person aged 25 to 40 with breast cancer. This chain joins TRBV4-1 and TRBJ2-1; D not resolved. The CDR3: CASSQGSSDHNEQFF. The CDR3 DNA follows: TGCGCCAGCAGCCAAGGCTCCTCCGACCACAATGAGCAGTTCTTC.